This T cell receptor beta chain was found in a study of T cells in Graves' hyperthyroidism and ophthalmopathy. Trimming removed 7 bases at V and 4 bases at J, with 17 bases between. The germline gives CDR1 SGHRS, CDR2 YFSETQ. This CDR3 spans 14 amino acids. The investigators amplified TCR beta CDR3 regions from RNA transcripts. Researchers ran a first-round RT-PCR on the TCR CDR3 using the HTBI primer set. In TCRdb, the multiplex PCR reads were re-called with MiXCR into one record per CDR3 protein. The repertoire holds roughly 500,000 distinct CDR3 sequences, with around 22% as singletons. This sequence originates from a woman under 40 with Graves' ophthalmopathy. The V call is TRBV5-1, the J call TRBJ2-5; D gene unclear. Sequenced: blood. CDR3 DNA: TGCGCCAGCCGCCTTTTAGGGATCTCAGAGACCCAGTACTTC. It yields the protein CASRLLGISETQYF.